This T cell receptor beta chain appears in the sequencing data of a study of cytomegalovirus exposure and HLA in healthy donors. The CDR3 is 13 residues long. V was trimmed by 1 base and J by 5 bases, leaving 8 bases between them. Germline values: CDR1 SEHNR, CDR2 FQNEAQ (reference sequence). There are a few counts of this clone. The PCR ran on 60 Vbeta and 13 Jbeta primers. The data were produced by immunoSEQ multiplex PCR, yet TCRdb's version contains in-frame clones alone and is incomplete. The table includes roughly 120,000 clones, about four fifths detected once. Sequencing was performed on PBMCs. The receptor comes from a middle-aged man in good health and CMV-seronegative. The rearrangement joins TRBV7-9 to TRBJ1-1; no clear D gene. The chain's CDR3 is CASSLVSSTEAFF. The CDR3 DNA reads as TGTGCCAGCAGCTTAGTTTCCAGTACTGAAGCTTTCTTT. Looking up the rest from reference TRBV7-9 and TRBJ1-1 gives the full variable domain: DTGVSQNPRHKITKRGQNVTFRCDPISEHNRLYWYRQTLGQGPEFLTYFQNEAQLEKSRLLSDRFSAERPKGSFSTLEIQRTEQGDSAMYLCASSLVSSTEAFFGQGTRLTVV.